Sequencing of this T cell receptor (beta chain) was carried out in a study of T cell responses to AZD1222 COVID-19 vaccine. Study-wide results and limits: Repertoires were obtained solely post-peak T cell response. At baseline, seropositivity was found in only six or seven AZD1222 recipients. Donors skewed white British and female; clonal diversity was possibly underestimated.

CDR1 SGDLS and CDR2 YYNGEE come from the germline V gene. The V gene lost 2 bases and the J gene lost 7 bases, with 12 bases spanning the gap. The CDR3 is made up of 14 amino acids. For this clone: Antigen: not known.

Libraries were prepared by immunoSEQ multiplex PCR; TCRdb keeps only in-frame clonotypes and omits some of them. The sample has more than 100,000 clones, roughly nine tenths seen once; the top ten hold approximately 1.6%. V and J are TRBV9 and TRBJ1-4; D not resolved. This receptor was obtained from an adult in good health. Sequenced material: peripheral blood, taken on day 0 of AZD1222 vaccination. Here the CDR3 DNA reads TGTGCCAGCAGCGTGGCGGGAGGTCGTGAAAAACTGTTTTTT. Translation: CASSVAGGREKLFF.